One and the same sample provided the 16 T cell receptor beta chains below, sequenced in a study of T cell repertoires in cytomegalovirus infection. TCRdb redid the calling of the reads with MiXCR, one entry per CDR3 protein. The sample includes 900,000 to 950,000 distinct CDR3 sequences, 31% of them seen just once. Their recognized antigens are unknown. The sample here was cultured CD8+ T cells from PBMCs, taken from culture after CMV antigen stimulation. All receptors derive from a human donor in good health (CMV status not recorded). Some clones in this sample may be carry-over from other donors' samples.

The rearrangement links TRBV29-1 to TRBJ2-2; 9 nucleotides agree with TRBD2. Germline CDR1 and CDR2: SQVTM and ANQGSEA. This CDR3 spans 16 amino acids. The ends lost 1 base at V and 5 bases at J; junction bases unmatched: 8. CDR3 residues: CSVEGRGGEGTGELFF. In DNA form, the CDR3 reads TGCAGCGTTGAAGGGCGGGGGGGCGAAGGAACCGGGGAGCTGTTTTTT.

This clonotype was counted a few times. The chain links TRBV27 to TRBJ1-5; D ambiguous. Germline V lookup: CDR1 MNHEY, CDR2 SMNVEV (reference sequence). Trimming left V 5 bases short and J 2 bases short, with 22 bases between. The CDR3 is 18 amino acids. CDR3 region: CASSPSPRLAIGNQPQHF. Written as DNA, the CDR3 is TGTGCCAGCAGTCCTTCGCCCCGTTTGGCAATTGGCAATCAGCCCCAGCATTTT.

The chain uses TRBV7-9 and TRBJ2-7; either TRBD1 or TRBD2 may fit D (5 bases each). The CDR3 contains 14 residues. From germline, CDR1 is SEHNR and CDR2 FQNEAQ (reference sequence). The V end was cut by 4 bases, the J end by 0 bases, with 10 bases between. As DNA, the CDR3 is TGTGCCAGCAGCTGGGGACCGAGCTCCTACGAGCAGTACTTC. It codes for CASSWGPSSYEQYF.

A few counts support this clonotype. The V call is TRBV27, the J call TRBJ1-2; D not resolved. The CDR3 sequence is 15 residues long. Germline V gives CDR1 MNHEY, CDR2 SMNVEV (reference sequence). V was clipped by 4 bases and J by 1 base, with 13 bases between them. The CDR3 reads CASSSQVGLNYGYTF. CDR3 in DNA: TGTGCCAGCAGTTCCCAAGTCGGACTTAACTATGGCTACACCTTC.

The chain uses TRBV27 and TRBJ2-2; 9 bases match TRBD1. The V and J ends lost 5 bases and 6 bases, in that order; junction bases with no gene match: 4. CDR1 and CDR2 from the germline V gene are MNHEY and SMNVEV (reference sequence). The CDR3 runs to 14 residues. For the CDR3, the DNA is TGTGCCAGCAGTCCCTGGACAGGGGCCGGGGAGCTGTTTTTT. Its translation: CASSPWTGAGELFF.

The chain couples TRBV29-1 to TRBJ1-1; possibly TRBD1 for D (5 bases). The germline V and J ends were trimmed by 7 bases and 0 bases, with 12 bases remaining between them. The CDR3 extends over 13 amino acids. The germline CDR1 and CDR2 sequences are SQVTM and ANQGSEA. In DNA, the CDR3 is TGCAGCGGGGAGGGGTATTTGAACACTGAAGCTTTCTTT. Residues: CSGEGYLNTEAFF.

This clonotype occurred a few times. V and J are TRBV10-2 and TRBJ1-2; 10 positions match TRBD1. V trimming: 3 bases; J trimming: 2 bases; junction bases outside the gene matches: 3. The germline V gene encodes CDR1 WSHSY and CDR2 SAAADI. The CDR3 contains 15 residues. CDR3 protein: CASSEPGQGNYGYTF. The DNA for the CDR3 is TGCGCCAGCAGTGAACCGGGACAGGGGAACTATGGCTACACCTTC.

This clonotype was recorded many times. The chain recombines TRBV7-9 with TRBJ2-1; 13 bases agree with TRBD2. Germline V gives CDR1 SEHNR, CDR2 FQNEAQ (reference sequence). The CDR3 length is 15 residues. The ends lost 5 bases at V and 7 bases at J; junction bases unmatched: 5. This chain's CDR3 is CASSRRLAGGNEQFF. CDR3 sequence (DNA): TGTGCCAGCAGCCGACGACTAGCGGGGGGTAATGAGCAGTTCTTC.

CDR3 amino acids: CSARDRDRGSYNEQFF. DNA for the CDR3: TGCAGTGCTAGAGACCGGGACAGGGGGTCCTACAATGAGCAGTTCTTC. This chain links TRBV20-1 with TRBJ2-1; 11 positions match TRBD1. With 0 bases clipped from V and 1 base from J, the junction kept 2 bases outside the gene matches. The CDR3 has 16 residues. Germline CDR1 reads DFQATT; CDR2 reads SNEGSKA (reference sequence).

The rearrangement uses TRBV20-1 and TRBJ1-6; a weak D match, TRBD1 (5 bases). Trimming pared 3 bases from V and 7 bases from J, leaving 22 bases between. The CDR3 spans 17 residues. The germline V gene encodes CDR1 DFQATT and CDR2 SNEGSKA (reference sequence). This CDR3 is CSASVGQRAVENSPLHF. CDR3 bases: TGCAGTGCTAGCGTAGGACAAAGGGCCGTAGAAAATTCACCCCTCCACTTT.

This clonotype showed up just once. The chain links TRBV14 to TRBJ2-7, with a tentative D call TRBD1 (6 bases). The germline V gene has CDR1 SGHDN and CDR2 FVKESK. With 0 bases removed from V and 4 bases from J, the gap between germline ends came to 13 bases. The length of the CDR3 is 15 residues. The CDR3 DNA reads as TGTGCCAGCAGCCAAGAATGGGGGCCGGGATACGAGCAGTACTTC. Translated, it gives CASSQEWGPGYEQYF.

This chain uses TRBV28 with TRBJ1-2; 8 nucleotides align to TRBD1. J lost 4 bases, V lost 8 bases, and 6 bases had no gene match. The CDR3 covers 13 residues. The germline gives CDR1 MDHEN, CDR2 SYDVKM. The CDR3 region has the DNA TGTGCCAGCGCCCTAGACAGGGGCTATGGCTACACCTTC. This sequence encodes CASALDRGYGYTF.

This clonotype was counted a few times. The V and J genes are TRBV20-1 and TRBJ2-6; tentatively, D is TRBD1 (5 bases). The V end was cut by 2 bases, the J end by 3 bases, with 17 bases between. This CDR3 has 17 residues. Per germline, CDR1 DFQATT and CDR2 SNEGSKA (reference sequence). The CDR3 sequence: CSARLPRQFSGANVLTF. In DNA, the CDR3 is TGCAGTGCTAGACTTCCCCGACAGTTCAGTGGGGCCAACGTCCTGACTTTC.

This clonotype was seen more than once but under ten times. This sequence joins TRBV11-2 and TRBJ2-1; 12 bases map to TRBD2. Looked up from germline, CDR1 is SGHAT and CDR2 is FQNNGV. This CDR3 has 18 residues. V was clipped by 1 base and J by 0 bases; unmatched bases: 4. For the CDR3, the DNA is TGTGCCAGCAGCTTAGGACTAGCGGGGGCCTACTCCTACAATGAGCAGTTCTTC. Protein: CASSLGLAGAYSYNEQFF.

In this sample, this clonotype turned up many times. V gene TRBV7-8 combines with J gene TRBJ1-5; no clear D gene. This CDR3 has 14 residues. The V gene's germline CDR1 is SGHVS and CDR2 FQNEAQ. Between the trimmed V and J ends, which lost 2 bases and 7 bases, there was a span of 12 bases. The CDR3 DNA sequence: TGTGCCAGCAGCTTACTTGGGCGAGTCCAGCCCCAGCATTTT. It is translated as CASSLLGRVQPQHF.

This clonotype was found many times. V usage is TRBV7-2 and J usage is TRBJ2-1, with 9 positions matching TRBD2. V trimming: 0 bases; J trimming: 5 bases; junction bases outside the gene matches: 8. Germline lookup yields CDR1 SGHTA and CDR2 FQGNSA. The CDR3 contains 17 residues. This chain's CDR3 is CASSLASAGGRNNEQFF. The CDR3 DNA sequence: TGTGCCAGCAGCTTAGCGTCAGCGGGGGGCCGTAACAATGAGCAGTTCTTC. The full variable domain, completed using reference TRBV7-2 and TRBJ2-1, is GAGVSQSPSNKVTEKGKDVELRCDPISGHTALYWYRQSLGQGLEFLIYFQGNSAPDKSGLPSDRFSAERTGGSVSTLTIQRTQQEDSAVYLCASSLASAGGRNNEQFFGPGTRLTVL.